A single sample gave rise to the 24 T cell receptor beta chains below, sequenced in a study of cytomegalovirus exposure and HLA in healthy donors (dated by TCRdb to about 2017). The library came from the immunoSEQ multiplex PCR assay. A mixture of 60 forward primers for TCR Vbeta segments and 13 reverse primers for TCR Jbeta segments was used in the multiplex PCR. This immuneACCESS table, as held by TCRdb, lists in-frame sequences with V and J called but not all clones. Of the missing ones, under half trace to an unresolved V gene in checked studies; the others have no known cause. The sample table lists around 67,000 clones, around 89% of them with a count of one. 9% to 14% of the sample comes from the top ten. Sequencing used PBMCs. These receptor sequences come from a woman in her twenties or thirties in good health and CMV-seropositive.

J is TRBJ2-7 and V is TRBV2, with 10 bases fitting TRBD2. The CDR3 loop spans 15 amino acids. From germline, CDR1 is SNHLY and CDR2 FYNNEI. V lost 5 bases to trimming and J lost 7 bases; unmatched junction nucleotides: 11. CDR3 amino acids: CASSSRLAGVGEQYF. DNA of the CDR3: TGTGCCAGCAGTTCAAGACTAGCGGGCGTAGGGGAGCAGTACTTC.

The chain employs TRBV7-9 and TRBJ2-1; a possible D gene is TRBD2 (5 bases). Germline CDR1 reads SEHNR; CDR2 reads FQNEAQ (reference sequence). V shed 1 base and J shed 5 bases, with 12 bases lying between them. The CDR3 spans 15 residues. The CDR3 bases are TGTGCCAGCAGCTTAGGTCTAGCCCAAGACAATGAGCAGTTCTTC. It codes for CASSLGLAQDNEQFF.

The chain carries TRBV19 and TRBJ2-5; 9 bases match TRBD2. V shed 3 bases, J shed 4 bases, and the junction held 3 bases outside the gene matches. CDR1 and CDR2 (germline): LNHDA, SQIVND (reference sequence). This CDR3 region has 14 residues. CDR3 protein: CASSIIAGAETQYF. For the CDR3, the DNA is TGTGCCAGTAGTATTATAGCGGGAGCAGAGACCCAGTACTTC. Complete variable domain (other parts from reference TRBV19 and TRBJ2-5): DGGITQSPKYLFRKEGQNVTLSCEQNLNHDAMYWYRQDPGQGLRLIYYSQIVNDFQKGDIAEGYSVSREKKESFPLTVTSAQKNPTAFYLCASSIIAGAETQYFGPGTRLLVL.

The chain has TRBV7-6 and TRBJ2-7; possibly TRBD1 for D (6 bases). This CDR3 has 16 amino acids. Between the trimmed V and J ends, which lost 2 bases and 1 base, there was a span of 15 bases. Germline loops: CDR1 SGHVS, CDR2 FNYEAQ. The CDR3 is CASSLSPTGSSYEQYF. The CDR3 nucleotides read TGTGCCAGCAGCTTATCCCCCACAGGGTCGTCCTACGAGCAGTACTTC.

The chain has TRBV18 and TRBJ2-7; a weak D match, TRBD1 (6 bases). The CDR3 covers 13 residues. The V end lost 2 bases, the J end lost 3 bases, and 8 bases lay between the germline ends. The germline gives CDR1 KGHSH, CDR2 LQKENI. This chain's CDR3 is CASSPGQNYEQYF. The CDR3 DNA sequence: TGTGCCAGCTCACCAGGACAGAACTACGAGCAGTACTTC.

This chain joins TRBV10-2 and TRBJ1-2; 10 positions match TRBD1. The J segment lost 4 bases and the V segment lost 3 bases, leaving 5 bases of the junction unmatched. Germline CDR1 reads WSHSY; CDR2 reads SAAADI. The CDR3 has 15 amino acids. This CDR3 reads CASSEPTGGSYGYTF. CDR3 sequence (DNA): TGCGCCAGCAGTGAACCGACAGGGGGCAGCTATGGCTACACCTTC.

The V call is TRBV7-7, the J call TRBJ2-2; the D is unclear. V was clipped by 5 bases and J by 4 bases, with 8 bases between them. The germline gives CDR1 SSHAT, CDR2 FNYEAQ (reference sequence). CDR3 size: 13 residues. CDR3 DNA: TGTGCCAGCAGCCCCCAGATCACCGGGGAGCTGTTTTTT. Translating it yields CASSPQITGELFF.

This chain links TRBV5-1 with TRBJ2-6; D perhaps matches TRBD1 (6 bases). Germline lookup yields CDR1 SGHRS and CDR2 YFSETQ. CDR3 length equals 15 residues. The V end was cut by 3 bases, the J end by 0 bases, with 7 bases between. The CDR3, as DNA: TGCGCCAGCAGCTCAGGGGCCTCTGGGGCCAACGTCCTGACTTTC. Its protein is CASSSGASGANVLTF.

This clone was seen only once. The J gene is TRBJ2-2, the V gene TRBV7-3; possible D gene TRBD2, 6 bases. V dropped 4 bases and J dropped 1 base, with 7 bases sitting between them. The CDR3 is 14 amino acids. The germline V gene has CDR1 SGHTA and CDR2 FQGTGA. Written as DNA, the CDR3 is TGTGCCAGCAGCTCGGGACTGAACACCGGGGAGCTGTTTTTT. Encoded protein: CASSSGLNTGELFF. Looking up the rest from reference TRBV7-3 and TRBJ2-2 gives the full variable domain: GAGVSQTPSNKVTEKGKYVELRCDPISGHTALYWYRQSLGQGPEFLIYFQGTGAADDSGLPNDRFFAVRPEGSVSTLKIQRTERGDSAVYLCASSSGLNTGELFFGEGSRLTVL.

The V gene is TRBV2, the J gene TRBJ2-3, with a weak D call TRBD1 (6 bases). The CDR3 sequence is 15 residues long. Germline V CDR1 and CDR2: SNHLY, FYNNEI. V was pared by 4 bases and J by 0 bases, with 11 bases between. The CDR3 loop is CASSGGQSSTDTQYF. CDR3 nucleotide sequence: TGTGCCAGCAGTGGAGGACAGTCTAGCACAGATACGCAGTATTTT.

The genes are TRBV7-2 and TRBJ1-2, with 8 bases lining up with TRBD1. The CDR3 totals 17 residues. From germline, CDR1 is SGHTA and CDR2 FQGNSA. The ends lost 2 bases at V and 0 bases at J; junction bases unmatched: 8. The CDR3 protein is CASSLNVPTGANYGYTF. The CDR3 DNA reads as TGTGCCAGCAGCTTAAACGTGCCGACAGGGGCTAACTATGGCTACACCTTC.

This chain uses TRBV6-4 with TRBJ2-2; 8 bases agree with TRBD2. J lost 3 bases, V lost 8 bases, and 11 bases had no gene match. The germline gives CDR1 MRHNA, CDR2 SNTAGT. The CDR3 consists of 16 residues. The CDR3 protein is CASAPKAGDDTGELFF. For the CDR3, the DNA is TGTGCCAGCGCGCCTAAAGCGGGAGATGACACCGGGGAGCTGTTTTTT.

This sequence joins TRBV28 and TRBJ1-4, with D maybe TRBD1 (6 bases). Germline assignment: CDR1 MDHEN and CDR2 SYDVKM. This CDR3 spans 15 amino acids. Trimming removed 10 bases at V and 4 bases at J, with 19 bases between. DNA of the CDR3: TGTGCCACCTCGGTGGGGGGGGCGGTTAATGAAAAACTGTTTTTT. Translation gives CATSVGGAVNEKLFF.

The J gene is TRBJ1-1, the V gene TRBV27, with unresolved D. Trimming removed 5 bases at V and 1 base at J, with 11 bases between. Germline CDR1 and CDR2: MNHEY and SMNVEV (reference sequence). This CDR3 has 14 residues. CDR3 DNA: TGTGCCAGCAGTATTTCAGACACGAACACTGAAGCTTTCTTT. Its translation is CASSISDTNTEAFF.

The gene calls are TRBV18 and TRBJ1-4; 7 bases are a match to TRBD1. This CDR3 is built from 15 residues. V lost 2 bases to trimming and J lost 0 bases; unmatched junction nucleotides: 0. The germline gives CDR1 KGHSH, CDR2 LQKENI. CDR3 sequence reads: CASSPGQATNEKLFF. CDR3 in DNA: TGTGCCAGCTCACCAGGACAGGCAACTAATGAAAAACTGTTTTTT.

V and J are TRBV28 and TRBJ2-6; the D is unclear. CDR3 size: 13 residues. The V gene's germline CDR1 is MDHEN and CDR2 SYDVKM. Trimming removed 8 bases at V and 2 bases at J, with 7 bases between. Written as DNA, the CDR3 is TGTGCCAGCGCTACCCCTGGGGCCAACGTCCTGACTTTC. Encoded protein: CASATPGANVLTF.

The chain recombines TRBV28 with TRBJ1-2; 12 bases agree with TRBD1. V shed 6 bases, J shed 6 bases, and the junction held 8 bases outside the gene matches. The CDR3 consists of 15 residues. Germline V lookup: CDR1 MDHEN, CDR2 SYDVKM. CDR3 sequence (DNA): TGTGCCAGCAGAACTCGGGACAGGGGGCTCGATGGCTACACCTTC. Its translation: CASRTRDRGLDGYTF.

This chain joins TRBV5-4 and TRBJ1-6, with D uncertain. This CDR3 has 12 amino acids. Germline CDR1 reads SGHNT; CDR2 reads YYREEE (reference sequence). V shed 4 bases and J shed 8 bases, with 7 bases lying between them. The CDR3 coding sequence is TGTGCCAGCAGCCCGGGTGATTCACCCCTCCACTTT. It specifies CASSPGDSPLHF.

This clone was recorded a few times. The rearrangement uses TRBV7-6 and TRBJ2-3, with unresolved D. V dropped 3 bases and J dropped 5 bases, with 18 bases sitting between them. The CDR3 is 16 amino acids. Per germline, CDR1 SGHVS and CDR2 FNYEAQ. The CDR3 nucleotides read TGTGCCAGCAGCTTCAGAGCTGGGCAGAGTGGAGATACGCAGTATTTT. It is translated as CASSFRAGQSGDTQYF.

The chain has TRBV7-9 and TRBJ2-5; D remains ambiguous. The J call may not be correct, given that the DNA end is closer to TRBJ2-7. Germline assignment: CDR1 SEHNR and CDR2 FQNEAQ (reference sequence). The CDR3 contains 11 residues. The CDR3 is CASSRAYEQYF. The CDR3 nucleotides are TGTGCCAGCAGCCGCGCCTACGAGCAGTACTTC.

V usage is TRBV9 and J usage is TRBJ2-5; 10 bases are a match to TRBD1. The germline V gene encodes CDR1 SGDLS and CDR2 YYNGEE. Trimming removed 6 bases from V and 4 bases from J; junction bases left unmatched: 3. CDR3 size: 13 residues. DNA for the CDR3: TGTGCCAGCACCCGGACAGGGGGAGAGACCCAGTACTTC. Translating gives CASTRTGGETQYF.

The rearrangement links TRBV5-1 to TRBJ2-4; 9 nucleotides line up with TRBD1. The CDR3 is 16 amino acids. Germline V gene lookup returns CDR1 SGHRS and CDR2 YFSETQ. J lost 2 bases, V lost 4 bases, and 7 bases had no gene match. In DNA, the CDR3 is TGCGCCAGCAGCGACCGGGACAGGGAGTCCAAAAACATTCAGTACTTC. This gives the protein CASSDRDRESKNIQYF.

In its sample, this clone was seen once. The chain joins TRBV18 to TRBJ2-1; 8 positions match TRBD1. Trimming took 5 bases from V and 1 from J; bases not matched to a gene: 4. The CDR3 extends over 15 amino acids. The germline V gene has CDR1 KGHSH and CDR2 LQKENI. CDR3 nucleotides: TGTGCCAGCTCATCTACAGGGGGATCCTACAATGAGCAGTTCTTC. This gives the protein CASSSTGGSYNEQFF.

The chain is built from TRBV6-1 and TRBJ2-1, with 10 bases that match TRBD1. Germline CDR1 reads MNHNS; CDR2 reads SASEGT. V lost 7 bases, J lost 5 bases, and 8 bases stayed unmatched. The CDR3 length is 15 residues. The CDR3 protein is CASIRTGGVHNEQFF. The CDR3 DNA sequence: TGTGCCAGCATCAGGACAGGGGGGGTCCACAATGAGCAGTTCTTC.